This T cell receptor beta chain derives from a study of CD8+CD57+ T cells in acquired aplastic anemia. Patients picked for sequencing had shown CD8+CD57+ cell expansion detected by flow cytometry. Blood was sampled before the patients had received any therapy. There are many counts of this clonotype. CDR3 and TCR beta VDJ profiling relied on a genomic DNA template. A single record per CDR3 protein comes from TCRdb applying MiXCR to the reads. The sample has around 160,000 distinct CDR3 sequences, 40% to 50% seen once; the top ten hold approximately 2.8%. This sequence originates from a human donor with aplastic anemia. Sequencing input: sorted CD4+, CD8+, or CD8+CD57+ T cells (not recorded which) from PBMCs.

The CDR3 nucleotides are TGTGCCATCAGTGTAGGGGAGACCGGGGAGCTGTTTTTT. Its protein product is CAISVGETGELFF. The V and J genes are TRBV10-3 and TRBJ2-2; perhaps D is TRBD1 or TRBD2 (5 bases each). Germline V CDR1 and CDR2: ENHRY, SYGVKD. Trimming pared 4 bases from V and 5 bases from J, leaving 8 bases between. The CDR3 is 13 amino acids.